This T cell receptor beta chain comes out of a study of shared clonotypes between healthy human individuals. TCRdb keeps only in-frame clones here, not all; method: immunoSEQ multiplex PCR. In the table there are roughly 2,000,000 clones, 90% to 95% of which are singletons. Naive CD8 cells lacked CD45RO and underwent positive selection for CCR7, leaving out terminally differentiated effector memory CD45RA+ cells. Trimming removed 0 bases from V and 0 bases from J, with 8 bases in between. The CDR3 is made up of 15 amino acids. The origin of this receptor is a man younger than 35 in good health. Some clones in this sample may be carry-over from other donors' samples. The chain combines TRBV23-1 with TRBJ1-1, with D possibly matching TRBD1 (5 bases). TRBV23-1 is assigned to the ORF class and has an uncertain function. Sequenced sample: naive CD8+ T cells from PBMCs. CDR3 amino acids: CASSQSTEVNTEAFF. CDR3 coding DNA: TGCGCCAGCAGTCAATCGACAGAAGTGAACACTGAAGCTTTCTTT.